These 17 T cell receptor beta chains share one sample of origin, sequenced in a study of blood T cell repertoires in COVID-19. Produced via immunoSEQ multiplex PCR; TCRdb's table is partial and in-frame only. The sample consists of about 190,000 clones, more than 75% of them appearing once. The sample comprised PBMCs or T cells enriched from blood (not recorded which). The receptors were sampled from a woman aged 45-59 years with acute COVID-19.

The CDR3 protein is CASSPSGDYGYTF. DNA for the CDR3: TGCGCCAGCAGCCCCTCGGGGGACTATGGCTACACCTTC. The gene calls are TRBV5-1 and TRBJ1-2, with D possibly TRBD1 on 5 matching bases. The CDR3 length is 13 residues. Trimming removed 4 bases at V and 3 bases at J, with 10 bases between. CDR1 is SGHRS, CDR2 YFSETQ, per germline.

This clone has a count of ten or more. CDR3 DNA sequence: TGCGCCAGCAGCCAACATTCGGACAGAGAGACCCAGTACTTC. It yields the protein CASSQHSDRETQYF. J is TRBJ2-5 and V is TRBV4-3; weak D call: TRBD1 (6 bases). Trimming took 2 bases from V and 4 from J, leaving 11 bases between them. This CDR3 is 14 amino acids long. CDR1 is LGHNA, CDR2 YSLEER, per germline.

This chain links TRBV19 with TRBJ1-6; 9 nucleotides agree with TRBD1. Trimming removed 6 bases from V and 9 bases from J; junction bases left unmatched: 9. Germline loops: CDR1 LNHDA, CDR2 SQIVND (reference sequence). This CDR3 is 15 amino acids long. The CDR3, as DNA: TGTGCCAGTAGGCGACCGGGACAGGGAGGTTCACCCCTCCACTTT. It codes for CASRRPGQGGSPLHF.

The chain joins TRBV4-2 to TRBJ2-5; 15 bases map to TRBD2. With V trimmed by 1 base and J by 0 bases, 6 bases remained unmatched. The CDR3 sequence is 19 residues long. CDR1 and CDR2 from the germline V gene are LGHNA and YNFKEQ. The CDR3 sequence is CASSQGTGTSGGYQETQYF. CDR3 in DNA: TGTGCCAGCAGCCAAGGAACCGGGACTAGCGGGGGGTACCAAGAGACCCAGTACTTC.

This clone turned up a few times. The rearrangement joins TRBV18 to TRBJ1-5; D unclear. This CDR3 contains 16 residues. Trimming took off 0 bases at V and 0 bases at J, with 9 bases between the two ends. Germline V CDR1 and CDR2: KGHSH, LQKENI. The CDR3 sequence: CASSPPGQYSNQPQHF. The DNA for the CDR3 is TGTGCCAGCTCACCACCTGGTCAGTATAGCAATCAGCCCCAGCATTTT. Looking up the rest from reference TRBV18 and TRBJ1-5 gives the full variable domain: NAGVMQNPRHLVRRRGQEARLRCSPMKGHSHVYWYRQLPEEGLKFMVYLQKENIIDESGMPKERFSAEFPKEGPSILRIQQVVRGDSAAYFCASSPPGQYSNQPQHFGDGTRLSIL.

This clone was observed a few times. The V and J genes are TRBV2 and TRBJ1-1; a possible D gene is TRBD1 (6 bases). Trimming removed 10 bases from V and 1 base from J, with 13 bases in between. CDR3 size: 13 residues. Looked up from germline, CDR1 is SNHLY and CDR2 is FYNNEI. CDR3 loop: CATKVGQNTEAFF. DNA for the CDR3: TGTGCCACCAAGGTGGGACAGAACACTGAAGCTTTCTTT.

This chain connects TRBV5-4 to TRBJ1-3; TRBD1 matches 9 bases. Trimming cost V 4 bases and J 3 bases; bases outside gene matches: 17. In germline, CDR1 is SGHNT, CDR2 YYREEE (reference sequence). The CDR3 spans 19 residues. This CDR3 reads CASSPNDETGGIYGNTIYF. DNA for the CDR3: TGTGCCAGCAGCCCCAACGATGAGACAGGGGGGATATATGGAAACACCATATATTTT.

Only one count was recorded for this clone. The rearrangement links TRBV5-4 to TRBJ1-2; 8 bases fit TRBD1. The CDR3 spans 14 residues. Germline V gene data show CDR1 as SGHNT and CDR2 as YYREEE (reference sequence). Trimming took 4 bases from V and 0 from J; bases not matched to a gene: 2. The CDR3 is CASSPGGANYGYTF. CDR3 nucleotide sequence: TGTGCCAGCAGCCCAGGGGGCGCTAACTATGGCTACACCTTC. The variable domain in full, completed from reference TRBV5-4 and TRBJ1-2, reads ETGVTQSPTHLIKTRGQQVTLRCSSQSGHNTVSWYQQALGQGPQFIFQYYREEENGRGNFPPRFSGLQFPNYSSELNVNALELDDSALYLCASSPGGANYGYTFGSGTRLTVV.

V gene TRBV6-5 combines with J gene TRBJ1-2, with D tentatively TRBD1 (5 bases). CDR3 length: 12 residues. V gave up 8 bases and J gave up 5 bases, with 12 bases separating them. Germline V gene data show CDR1 as MNHEY and CDR2 as SVGAGI. DNA for the CDR3: TGTGCCAGCTCCAGGGAAGGTTATGGCTACACCTTC. It specifies CASSREGYGYTF.

This clone was counted only a few times. The chain links TRBV9 to TRBJ1-6, with 8 positions matching TRBD1. The germline CDR1 and CDR2 sequences are SGDLS and YYNGEE. The V gene end was trimmed by 4 bases and the J gene end by 8 bases; junction bases not matched to a gene: 8. This CDR3 is 15 amino acids long. The CDR3 protein is CASSPQGGRDSPLHF. CDR3 in DNA: TGTGCCAGCAGCCCACAGGGGGGCAGGGATTCACCCCTCCACTTT. Combining the CDR3 with reference TRBV9 and TRBJ1-6 gives the whole variable domain DSGVTQTPKHLITATGQRVTLRCSPRSGDLSVYWYQQSLDQGLQFLIQYYNGEERAKGNILERFSAQQFPDLHSELNLSSLELGDSALYFCASSPQGGRDSPLHFGNGTRLTVT.

J is TRBJ2-7 and V is TRBV19, with D possibly TRBD1 on 6 matching bases. Germline lookup yields CDR1 LNHDA and CDR2 SQIVND (reference sequence). This CDR3 is 12 amino acids long. V lost 5 bases and J 6 bases, leaving 11 bases between the germline ends. The CDR3 DNA sequence: TGTGCCAGTAGTCCCTCCAGGGGCGAGCAGTACGTC. It codes for CASSPSRGEQYV.

The J gene is TRBJ1-1, the V gene TRBV20-1; TRBD1 matches 10 bases. The CDR3 contains 11 residues. V lost 6 bases, J lost 10 bases, and 5 bases stayed unmatched. CDR1 is DFQATT, CDR2 SNEGSKA, per germline (reference sequence). The chain's CDR3 is CSATRQGAAFF. The CDR3 DNA sequence: TGCAGTGCGACTCGACAGGGGGCAGCTTTCTTT.

The V gene is TRBV9, the J gene TRBJ2-3; D might be TRBD2 (7 bases). Trimming left V 7 bases short and J 1 base short, with 13 bases between. Germline values: CDR1 SGDLS, CDR2 YYNGEE. CDR3 size: 14 residues. The CDR3 here is CASWAGAGTDTQYF. The CDR3, as DNA: TGTGCCAGCTGGGCGGGGGCGGGCACAGATACGCAGTATTTT.

The chain has TRBV5-1 and TRBJ2-7, with D perhaps matching TRBD2 (7 bases). Germline values: CDR1 SGHRS, CDR2 YFSETQ. Between the trimmed V and J ends, which lost 3 bases and 5 bases, there was a span of 15 bases. The CDR3 is made up of 14 amino acids. The CDR3 sequence: CASSSRGGDHEQYV. DNA of the CDR3: TGCGCCAGCAGCTCTAGGGGGGGAGACCACGAGCAGTACGTC.

The rearrangement joins TRBV11-2 to TRBJ2-2; TRBD1 matches at 9 bases. This CDR3 comprises 15 residues. From germline, CDR1 is SGHAT and CDR2 FQNNGV. The V segment lost 5 bases and the J segment 5 bases; nucleotides outside the gene matches: 6. This chain's CDR3 is CASSPWTGVTGELFF. CDR3 coding DNA: TGTGCCAGCAGCCCGTGGACAGGGGTGACCGGGGAGCTGTTTTTT.

The genes are TRBV2 and TRBJ2-3, with TRBD2 identical over 11 bases. CDR3 length: 16 amino acids. V was clipped by 7 bases and J by 3 bases; unmatched bases: 9. Per the germline V gene, CDR1 is SNHLY and CDR2 is FYNNEI. CDR3 sequence: CASIPGSSGGTDTQYF. CDR3 sequence (DNA): TGTGCCAGCATCCCGGGCTCTAGCGGGGGGACAGATACGCAGTATTTT. Variable domain in full (rest from reference TRBV2 and TRBJ2-3): EPEVTQTPSHQVTQMGQEVILRCVPISNHLYFYWYRQILGQKVEFLVSFYNNEISEKSEIFDDQFSVERPDGSNFTLKIRSTKLEDSAMYFCASIPGSSGGTDTQYFGPGTRLTVL.

The chain combines TRBV24-1 with TRBJ1-6; a weak D match, TRBD1 (6 bases). The CDR3 runs 16 residues. The ends were cut back, 4 bases at V and 9 bases at J, with 18 bases in the middle. Germline CDR1 is KGHDR and CDR2 is SFDVKD. CDR3 protein: CATSDPPGAVGSPLHF. CDR3 in DNA: TGTGCCACCAGTGACCCCCCAGGGGCCGTCGGTTCACCCCTCCACTTT.